The 6 T cell receptor beta chains below come from one sample, sequenced in a study of regulatory T cells in long-lasting Graves disease. This sample's time point: newly diagnosed GD, antithyroid drugs for less than 3 months. PBMC RNA served as the TCR library source. Library construction for TCR beta used iRepertoire HTBI primers and Arm-PCR of CDR3 regions. TCRdb fed the multiplex PCR reads into MiXCR, producing one record per CDR3 protein. The sample has 620,000 or so distinct CDR3 sequences, approximately 15% seen once. This sample also belongs to another study, concerning T cells in Graves' hyperthyroidism and ophthalmopathy.

The starting material was peripheral blood mononuclear cells (PBMCs), obtained at new diagnosis, from a patient treated with antithyroid drugs. The receptors shown here come from a woman aged 25 to 39 with Graves disease.

J is TRBJ2-1 and V is TRBV18, with D perhaps TRBD1 (6 bases). The CDR3 has 16 residues. Germline V gene lookup returns CDR1 KGHSH and CDR2 LQKENI. V was cut by 5 bases and J by 5 bases, with 19 bases left in between. In DNA form, the CDR3 reads TGTGCCAGCTCAAGAACAAACCGGGACAAAAACAATGAGCAGTTCTTC. Residues: CASSRTNRDKNNEQFF.

The sample holds many counts of this clonotype. The CDR3 DNA follows: TGTGCCGGCGCGGAGGGCCTGGACTCCTACAATGAGCAGTTCTTC. It yields the protein CAGAEGLDSYNEQFF. The chain carries TRBV6-1 and TRBJ2-1, with D possibly being TRBD2 (6 bases). CDR1 MNHNS and CDR2 SASEGT come from the germline V gene. The CDR3 is made up of 15 amino acids. V lost 11 bases and J 0 bases, leaving 17 bases between the germline ends.

This clonotype was recorded at least ten times. This sequence joins TRBV24-1 and TRBJ1-5; TRBD1 is a possible D gene (6 bases). V was clipped by 5 bases and J by 4 bases, with 8 bases between them. Germline lookup yields CDR1 KGHDR and CDR2 SFDVKD. This CDR3 has 13 amino acids. CDR3 region: CATSVTGNQPQHF. DNA of the CDR3: TGTGCCACCAGTGTGACAGGTAATCAGCCCCAGCATTTT.

At least ten counts were recorded for this clonotype. V and J are TRBV24-1 and TRBJ1-2; D call uncertain. The CDR3 consists of 14 residues. The V gene's germline CDR1 is KGHDR and CDR2 SFDVKD. V lost 2 bases and J lost 6, with 12 bases in between. The CDR3 DNA reads as TGTGCCACCAGTGATTCGGGCGGGCCTCATGGCTACACCTTC. Translation: CATSDSGGPHGYTF.

The chain couples TRBV29-1 to TRBJ2-5, with D hard to call. The germline V gene encodes CDR1 SQVTM and CDR2 ANQGSEA. Trimming pared 4 bases from V and 5 bases from J, leaving 14 bases between. This CDR3 has 13 residues. The CDR3 is CSVVRQPSETQYF. CDR3 nucleotide sequence: TGCAGCGTTGTGCGGCAGCCCTCGGAGACCCAGTACTTC.

This clonotype was detected ten times or more. This rearrangement joins TRBV12-3 or TRBV12-4 to TRBJ2-7, with no clear D. Trimming removed 7 bases at V and 6 bases at J, with 16 bases between. The CDR3 runs 13 residues. For the CDR3, the DNA is TGTGCCAGCACTATGAGACTTGGTCTCGAGCAGTACTTC. This translates into CASTMRLGLEQYF.